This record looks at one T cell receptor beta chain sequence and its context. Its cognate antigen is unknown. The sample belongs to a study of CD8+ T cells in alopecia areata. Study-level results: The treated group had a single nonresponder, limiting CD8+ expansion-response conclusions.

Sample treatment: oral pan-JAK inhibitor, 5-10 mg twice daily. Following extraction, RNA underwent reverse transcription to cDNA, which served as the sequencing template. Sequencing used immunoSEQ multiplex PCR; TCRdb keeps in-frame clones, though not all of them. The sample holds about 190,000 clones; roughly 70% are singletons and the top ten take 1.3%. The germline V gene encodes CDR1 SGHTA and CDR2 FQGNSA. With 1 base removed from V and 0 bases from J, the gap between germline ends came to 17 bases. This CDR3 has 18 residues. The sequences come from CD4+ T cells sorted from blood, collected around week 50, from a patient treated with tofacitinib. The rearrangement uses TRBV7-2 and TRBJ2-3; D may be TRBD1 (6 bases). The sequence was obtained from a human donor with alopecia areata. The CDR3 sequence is CASSLVYGGASSTDTQYF. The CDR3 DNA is TGTGCCAGCAGCTTAGTTTATGGGGGCGCCTCTAGCACAGATACGCAGTATTTT.